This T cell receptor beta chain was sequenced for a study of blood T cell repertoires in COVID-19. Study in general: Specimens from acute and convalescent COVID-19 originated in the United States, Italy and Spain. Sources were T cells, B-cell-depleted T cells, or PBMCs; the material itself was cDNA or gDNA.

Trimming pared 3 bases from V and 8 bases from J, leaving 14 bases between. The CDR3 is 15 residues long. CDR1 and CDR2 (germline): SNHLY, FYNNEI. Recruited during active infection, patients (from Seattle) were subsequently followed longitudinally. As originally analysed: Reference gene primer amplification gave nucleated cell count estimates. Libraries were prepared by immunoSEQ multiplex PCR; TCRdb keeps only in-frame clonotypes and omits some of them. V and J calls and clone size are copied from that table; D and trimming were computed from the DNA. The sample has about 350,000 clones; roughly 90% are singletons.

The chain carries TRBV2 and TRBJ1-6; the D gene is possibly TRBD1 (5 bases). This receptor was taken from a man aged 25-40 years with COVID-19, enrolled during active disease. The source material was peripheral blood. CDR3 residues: CASSDENGRDSPLHF. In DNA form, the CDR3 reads TGTGCCAGCAGTGACGAGAACGGCAGGGATTCACCCCTCCACTTT.